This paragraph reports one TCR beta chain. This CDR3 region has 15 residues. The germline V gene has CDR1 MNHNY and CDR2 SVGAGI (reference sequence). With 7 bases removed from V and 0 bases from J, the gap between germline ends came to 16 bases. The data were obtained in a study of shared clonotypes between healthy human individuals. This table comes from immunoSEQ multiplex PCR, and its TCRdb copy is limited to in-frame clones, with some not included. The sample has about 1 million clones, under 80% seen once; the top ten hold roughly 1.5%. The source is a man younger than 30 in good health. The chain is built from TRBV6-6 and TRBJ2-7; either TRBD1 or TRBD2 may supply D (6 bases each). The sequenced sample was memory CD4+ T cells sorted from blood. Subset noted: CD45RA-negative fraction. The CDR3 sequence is CASNSGGLGSYEQYF. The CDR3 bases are TGTGCCAGCAACTCCGGGGGCCTGGGCTCCTACGAGCAGTACTTC.